Sequencing of this TCR beta chain was carried out in a study of human T cells and chemical hapten exposure. Across the whole study: Patches that contained 0.01% DPC were applied to the upper back and read at 6 days.

The time point: pre-sensitization, week 0. Treatment described: therapeutic diphenylcyclopropenone sensitization with weekly scalp DPC. Patch tests were applied only after blood draws. In the library, unique molecular identifiers were attached to individual cDNA molecules. Source study methods: Samples contained a median of approximately 100,000 TCRs, with a range of about 20,000 to 750,000. TCRdb passed the RACE reads through MiXCR, listing each CDR3 protein once. These V and J calls derive from TCRdb rather than the authors' analysis. This table holds fewer than 300,000 distinct CDR3 sequences, approximately 7.5% found once. This CDR3 contains 14 residues. The V gene's germline CDR1 is MNHEY and CDR2 SMNVEV (reference sequence). Trimming cost V 7 bases and J 4 bases, with 17 bases left between them.

The chain couples TRBV27 to TRBJ2-7; TRBD1 might be the D (6 bases). The source material was whole blood, sampled in connection with sensitization to the hapten diphenylcyclopropenone (DPC). The TCR originated in a man between 18 and 35 years old with alopecia areata. Some clones in this sample may be carry-over from other donors' samples. The CDR3 coding sequence is TGTGCCAGCACCGAGCCCAGGGGTTCGTACGAGCAGTACTTC. The encoded protein is CASTEPRGSYEQYF.